One and the same sample provided the 19 T cell receptor beta chains below, sequenced in a study of PD-1 blockade in classical Hodgkin lymphoma. Every patient experienced relapse after autologous stem cell transplantation, and brentuximab vedotin exposure varied. Clones were read by immunoSEQ multiplex PCR, and TCRdb kept only the in-frame ones, dropping some. The sample has about 17,000 clones; about 80% are singletons. The sample was peripheral blood mononuclear cells (PBMCs), taken at baseline. The receptors shown here come from a human donor with classical Hodgkin lymphoma.

The chain links TRBV10-1 to TRBJ1-5; 7 bases are shared with TRBD1. CDR3 length equals 13 residues. Germline V gene lookup returns CDR1 WNHNN and CDR2 SYGVQD (reference sequence). The V and J ends lost 3 bases and 6 bases, in that order; junction bases with no gene match: 2. CDR3 sequence (DNA): TGCGCCAGCAGTGAAGGGGGCACTCAGCCCCAGCATTTT. Its protein product is CASSEGGTQPQHF.

This rearrangement joins TRBV18 to TRBJ1-1; D not resolved. The V gene's germline CDR1 is KGHSH and CDR2 LQKENI. There are 14 residues in the CDR3. V was cut by 3 bases and J by 1 base, with 9 bases left in between. The DNA of the CDR3 is TGTGCCAGCTCACCGGGCCCTAGGAACACTGAAGCTTTCTTT. It translates to CASSPGPRNTEAFF.

The chain has TRBV23-1 and TRBJ1-6; TRBD1 is a possible D gene (5 bases). TRBV23-1 falls under the ORF class, with uncertain function. This CDR3 comprises 18 residues. V was trimmed by 3 bases and J by 5 bases, leaving 20 bases between them. The chain's CDR3 is CASSQPTERKLNNSPLHF. The CDR3 coding sequence is TGCGCCAGCAGTCAGCCGACAGAAAGAAAACTAAATAATTCACCCCTCCACTTT.

The rearrangement links TRBV7-9 to TRBJ1-2; no clear D gene. V was shortened by 5 bases and J by 5 bases, with 18 bases between the two germline ends. Germline V gives CDR1 SEHNR, CDR2 FQNEAQ (reference sequence). This CDR3 spans 15 amino acids. CDR3 region: CASSALGGDGYGYTF. DNA of the CDR3: TGTGCCAGCAGCGCCCTGGGCGGAGACGGATATGGCTACACCTTC.

This chain's CDR3 is CASSLGGAATQYF. DNA for the CDR3: TGTGCCAGCAGCTTAGGGGGGGCCGCGACCCAGTACTTC. This chain connects TRBV7-2 to TRBJ2-5, with D perhaps matching TRBD1 or TRBD2 (6 bases each). The CDR3 sequence is 13 residues long. Trimming left V 1 base short and J 7 bases short, with 10 bases between. Germline loops: CDR1 SGHTA, CDR2 FQGNSA.

The chain couples TRBV20-1 to TRBJ2-1, with 9 positions matching TRBD1. The J segment lost 13 bases and the V segment lost 6 bases, leaving 7 bases of the junction unmatched. Germline CDR1 is DFQATT and CDR2 is SNEGSKA (reference sequence). The CDR3 has 11 amino acids. CDR3 sequence: CSATGGQGQFF. The CDR3 DNA follows: TGCAGTGCAACTGGGGGACAGGGCCAGTTCTTC.

The rearrangement links TRBV5-4 to TRBJ1-4, with D perhaps TRBD1 (5 bases). Germline assignment: CDR1 SGHNT and CDR2 YYREEE (reference sequence). CDR3 length equals 15 residues. Trimming took 4 bases from V and 7 from J, leaving 17 bases between them. Here the CDR3 DNA reads TGTGCCAGCAGCAGCCTTGGGGGGAGCGTTGAAAAACTGTTTTTT. Translating it yields CASSSLGGSVEKLFF.

The chain carries TRBV28 and TRBJ1-6; the D is unclear. The CDR3 length is 14 residues. Trimming removed 6 bases at V and 0 bases at J, with 6 bases between. In germline, CDR1 is MDHEN, CDR2 SYDVKM. This chain's CDR3 is CASSLDSYNSPLHF. Written as DNA, the CDR3 is TGTGCCAGCAGCCTGGACTCCTATAATTCACCCCTCCACTTT.

The V call is TRBV6-6, the J call TRBJ2-2; D uncertain. V lost 2 bases and J lost 5, with 12 bases in between. Germline V gives CDR1 MNHNY, CDR2 SVGAGI (reference sequence). The CDR3 totals 15 residues. The CDR3 region has the DNA TGTGCCAGCAGTTACCCCGCCAGAAGAACCGGGGAGCTGTTTTTT. Amino acids: CASSYPARRTGELFF.

A few counts support this clone. J is TRBJ1-2 and V is TRBV27; D possibly corresponds to TRBD1 (5 bases). CDR3 size: 16 residues. V was clipped by 5 bases and J by 2 bases, with 18 bases between them. CDR1 and CDR2 (germline): MNHEY, SMNVEV (reference sequence). CDR3 coding DNA: TGTGCCAGCAGTCTCCTCCCCAGGGAGGACAACTATGGCTACACCTTC. Amino acids: CASSLLPREDNYGYTF.

V is TRBV27 and J is TRBJ1-2; no reliable D call. CDR1 and CDR2 (germline): MNHEY, SMNVEV (reference sequence). The CDR3 contains 15 residues. V gave up 5 bases and J gave up 8 bases, with 21 bases separating them. Here the CDR3 reads CASSHNPEQPVGYTF. CDR3 nucleotides: TGTGCCAGCAGTCACAACCCTGAACAGCCCGTGGGCTACACCTTC.

This clone occurred a few times. The chain links TRBV29-1 to TRBJ1-2, with 8 bases lining up with TRBD1. CDR3 length: 14 residues. Germline CDR1 reads SQVTM; CDR2 reads ANQGSEA. The V gene end was trimmed by 5 bases and the J gene end by 4 bases; junction bases not matched to a gene: 9. The CDR3 here is CSVTLQGVGYGYTF. The CDR3 DNA is TGCAGCGTTACCCTACAGGGGGTTGGCTATGGCTACACCTTC. Based on the CDR3 plus reference TRBV29-1 and TRBJ1-2, the full variable domain is SAVISQKPSRDICQRGTSLTIQCQVDSQVTMMFWYRQQPGQSLTLIATANQGSEATYESGFVIDKFPISRPNLTFSTLTVSNMSPEDSSIYLCSVTLQGVGYGYTFGSGTRLTVV.

The chain carries TRBV11-2 and TRBJ2-1; no firm D call. The germline V gene has CDR1 SGHAT and CDR2 FQNNGV. Trimming stripped 5 bases from V and 4 bases from J, with 6 bases between. This CDR3 spans 12 amino acids. Here the CDR3 DNA reads TGTGCCAGCAGCGACGGATACAATGAGCAGTTCTTC. This sequence encodes CASSDGYNEQFF.

V is TRBV19 and J is TRBJ1-5; TRBD1 matches at 10 bases. The CDR3 has 18 residues. Germline CDR1 reads LNHDA; CDR2 reads SQIVND (reference sequence). J lost 0 bases, V lost 4 bases, and 9 bases had no gene match. CDR3 nucleotides: TGTGCCAGTAGTAAGGCCCCGACAGGGGGCTATAGCAATCAGCCCCAGCATTTT. Translation gives CASSKAPTGGYSNQPQHF.

CDR3 sequence reads: CASSLWGKANTGELFF. CDR3 sequence (DNA): TGTGCCAGCAGCTTATGGGGGAAAGCGAACACCGGGGAGCTGTTTTTT. The V gene is TRBV7-9, the J gene TRBJ2-2; D could derive from TRBD1 or TRBD2 (5 bases each). With 2 bases removed from V and 0 bases from J, the gap between germline ends came to 10 bases. Per germline, CDR1 SEHNR and CDR2 FQNEAQ (reference sequence). The CDR3 is 16 amino acids.

This clone occurred once. The chain has TRBV9 and TRBJ2-7; TRBD1 matches at 8 bases. Germline V gene data show CDR1 as SGDLS and CDR2 as YYNGEE. V shed 4 bases, J shed 3 bases, and the junction held 9 bases outside the gene matches. CDR3 length: 15 residues. As DNA, the CDR3 is TGTGCCAGCAGCCCCGGGACAGGTAGGGACTACGAGCAGTACTTC. The encoded protein is CASSPGTGRDYEQYF.

This rearrangement joins TRBV28 to TRBJ2-5, with TRBD2 identical over 11 bases. The CDR3 is 14 residues long. Unmatched junction bases numbered 7, after V lost 6 bases and J lost 7 bases. Germline values: CDR1 MDHEN, CDR2 SYDVKM. The CDR3, as DNA: TGTGCCAGCAGCCTAGCCGGACTAGCGGGGACCCAGTACTTC. Encoded protein: CASSLAGLAGTQYF.

The chain links TRBV6-1 to TRBJ2-3; 10 nucleotides match TRBD2. The CDR3 spans 15 residues. With V trimmed by 9 bases and J by 1 base, 7 bases remained unmatched. Germline loops: CDR1 MNHNS, CDR2 SASEGT. The CDR3, as DNA: TGTGCCAGTAGCGGGGGGCTTTTTCGCACAGATACGCAGTATTTT. Translated, it gives CASSGGLFRTDTQYF.

The chain uses TRBV9 and TRBJ2-2, with 7 bases fitting TRBD1. Germline V gene data show CDR1 as SGDLS and CDR2 as YYNGEE. The junction had 5 bases not matched to a gene; V was cut back by 3 bases and J by 0 bases. This CDR3 comprises 16 residues. The CDR3 protein is CASSAKGAANTGELFF. CDR3 bases: TGTGCCAGCAGCGCCAAGGGGGCCGCGAACACCGGGGAGCTGTTTTTT.